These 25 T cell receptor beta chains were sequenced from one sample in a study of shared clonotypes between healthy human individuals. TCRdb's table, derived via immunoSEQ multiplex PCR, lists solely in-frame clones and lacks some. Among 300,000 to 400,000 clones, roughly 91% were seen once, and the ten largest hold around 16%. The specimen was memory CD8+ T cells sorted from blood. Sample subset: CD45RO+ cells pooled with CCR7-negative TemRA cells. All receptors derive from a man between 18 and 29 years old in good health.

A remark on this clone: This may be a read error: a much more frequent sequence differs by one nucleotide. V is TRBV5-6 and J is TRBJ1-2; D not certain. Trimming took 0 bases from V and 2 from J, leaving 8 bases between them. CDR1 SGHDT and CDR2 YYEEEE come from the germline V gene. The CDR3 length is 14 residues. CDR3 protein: CASSLALGNYGYTF. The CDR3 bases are TGTGCCAGCAGCTTGGCCTTGGGGAACTATGGCTACACCTTC. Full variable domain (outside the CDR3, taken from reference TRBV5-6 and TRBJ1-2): DAGVTQSPTHLIKTRGQQVTLRCSPKSGHDTVSWYQQALGQGPQFIFQYYEEEERQRGNFPDRFSGHQFPNYSSELNVNALLLGDSALYLCASSLALGNYGYTFGSGTRLTVV.

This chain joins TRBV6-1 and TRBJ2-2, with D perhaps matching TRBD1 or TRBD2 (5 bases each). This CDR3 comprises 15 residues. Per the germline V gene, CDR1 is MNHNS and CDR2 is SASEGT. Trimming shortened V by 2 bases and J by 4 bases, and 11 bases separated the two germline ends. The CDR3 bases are TGTGCCAGCAGTGAAATGAGGGGTGGCACCGGGGAGCTGTTTTTT. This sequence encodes CASSEMRGGTGELFF.

CDR3 nucleotides: TGTGCCAGCACCAGAATGCCGGGACTAGACCAAGAGACCCAGTACTTC. It is translated as CASTRMPGLDQETQYF. This sequence joins TRBV6-6 and TRBJ2-5; TRBD2 aligns across 8 bases. Losses at the gene ends were 7 bases for V and 0 bases for J; bases not matched to a gene: 10. Germline V gene data show CDR1 as MNHNY and CDR2 as SVGAGI (reference sequence). The CDR3 has 16 residues.

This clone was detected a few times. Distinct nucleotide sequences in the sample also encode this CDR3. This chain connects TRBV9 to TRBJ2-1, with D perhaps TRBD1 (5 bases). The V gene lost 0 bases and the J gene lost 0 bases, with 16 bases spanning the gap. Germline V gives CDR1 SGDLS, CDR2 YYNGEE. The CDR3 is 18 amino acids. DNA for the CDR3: TGTGCCAGCAGCGTAGGTGGAAGGGGTTCAAGCTCCTACAATGAGCAGTTCTTC. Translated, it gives CASSVGGRGSSSYNEQFF.

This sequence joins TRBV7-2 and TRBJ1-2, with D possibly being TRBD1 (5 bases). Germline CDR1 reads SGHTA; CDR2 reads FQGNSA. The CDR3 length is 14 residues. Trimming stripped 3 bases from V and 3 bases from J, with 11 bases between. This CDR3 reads CASSFGAYDYGYTF. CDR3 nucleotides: TGTGCCAGCAGCTTCGGGGCGTATGACTATGGCTACACCTTC. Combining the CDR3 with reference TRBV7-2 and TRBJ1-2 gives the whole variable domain GAGVSQSPSNKVTEKGKDVELRCDPISGHTALYWYRQSLGQGLEFLIYFQGNSAPDKSGLPSDRFSAERTGGSVSTLTIQRTQQEDSAVYLCASSFGAYDYGYTFGSGTRLTVV.

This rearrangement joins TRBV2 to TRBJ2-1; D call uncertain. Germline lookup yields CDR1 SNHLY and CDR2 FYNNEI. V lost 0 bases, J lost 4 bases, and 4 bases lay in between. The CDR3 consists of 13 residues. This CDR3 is CASSEAVYNEQFF. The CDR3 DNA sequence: TGTGCCAGCAGTGAAGCGGTTTACAATGAGCAGTTCTTC. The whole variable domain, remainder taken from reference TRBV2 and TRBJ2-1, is EPEVTQTPSHQVTQMGQEVILRCVPISNHLYFYWYRQILGQKVEFLVSFYNNEISEKSEIFDDQFSVERPDGSNFTLKIRSTKLEDSAMYFCASSEAVYNEQFFGPGTRLTVL.

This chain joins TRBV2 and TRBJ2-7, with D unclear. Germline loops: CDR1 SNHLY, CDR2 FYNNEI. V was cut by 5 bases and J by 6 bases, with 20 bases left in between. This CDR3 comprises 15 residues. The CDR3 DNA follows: TGTGCCAGCAGTCGAGACTCTTCGAAAAGGTCCGAGCAGTACTTC. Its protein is CASSRDSSKRSEQYF.

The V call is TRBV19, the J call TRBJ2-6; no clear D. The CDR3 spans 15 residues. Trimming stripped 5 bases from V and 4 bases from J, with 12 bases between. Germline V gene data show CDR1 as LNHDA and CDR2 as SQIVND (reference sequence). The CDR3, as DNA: TGTGCCAGTAGTTGGGATGGTTCCGGGGCCAACGTCCTGACTTTC. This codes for CASSWDGSGANVLTF.

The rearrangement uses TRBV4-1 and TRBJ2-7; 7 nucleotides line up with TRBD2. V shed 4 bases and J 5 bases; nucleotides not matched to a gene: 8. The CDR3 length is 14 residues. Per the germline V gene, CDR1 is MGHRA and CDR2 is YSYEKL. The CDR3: CASSRLTSDDEQYF. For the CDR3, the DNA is TGCGCCAGCAGCCGCCTCACTAGCGATGACGAGCAGTACTTC.

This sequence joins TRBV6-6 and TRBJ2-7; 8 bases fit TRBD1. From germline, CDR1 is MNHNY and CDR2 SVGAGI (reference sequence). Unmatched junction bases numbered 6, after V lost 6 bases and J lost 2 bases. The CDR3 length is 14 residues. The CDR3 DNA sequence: TGTGCCAGCAGAATCCAGGGGGCCGCCTACGAGCAGTACTTC. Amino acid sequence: CASRIQGAAYEQYF.

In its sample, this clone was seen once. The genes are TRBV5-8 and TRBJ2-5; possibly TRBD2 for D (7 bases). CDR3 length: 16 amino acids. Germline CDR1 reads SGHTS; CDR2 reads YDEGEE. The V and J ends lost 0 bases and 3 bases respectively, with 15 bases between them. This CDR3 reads CASSLGTGGEEETQYF. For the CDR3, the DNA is TGTGCCAGCAGCTTGGGGACGGGGGGCGAGGAAGAGACCCAGTACTTC.

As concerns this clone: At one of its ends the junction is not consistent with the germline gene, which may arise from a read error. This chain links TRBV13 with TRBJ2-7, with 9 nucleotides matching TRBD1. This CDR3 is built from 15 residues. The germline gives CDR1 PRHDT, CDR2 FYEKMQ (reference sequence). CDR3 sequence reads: CASSFSRGTGYGQYF. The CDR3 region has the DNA TGTGCCAGCAGCTTTAGTAGGGGGACAGGGTACGGGCAGTACTTC.

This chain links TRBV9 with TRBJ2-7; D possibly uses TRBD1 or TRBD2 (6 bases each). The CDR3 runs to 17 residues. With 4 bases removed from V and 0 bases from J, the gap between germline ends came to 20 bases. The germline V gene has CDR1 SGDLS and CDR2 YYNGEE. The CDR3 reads CASSPGGLSLSSYEQYF. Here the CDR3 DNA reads TGTGCCAGCAGCCCTGGGGGGCTTTCCTTAAGCTCCTACGAGCAGTACTTC.

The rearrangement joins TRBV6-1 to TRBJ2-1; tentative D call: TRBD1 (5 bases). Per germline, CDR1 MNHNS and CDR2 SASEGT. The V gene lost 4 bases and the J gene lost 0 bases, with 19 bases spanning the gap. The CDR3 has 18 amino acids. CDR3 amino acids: CASSATVRGPSSYNEQFF. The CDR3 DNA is TGTGCCAGCAGTGCCACCGTAAGGGGCCCGAGCTCCTACAATGAGCAGTTCTTC.

This CDR3 reads CASRLMIPNWATNEKLFF. The CDR3 bases are TGTGCAAGTCGCTTAATGATCCCGAATTGGGCTACTAATGAAAAACTGTTTTTT. The rearrangement joins TRBV12-2 to TRBJ1-4; TRBD1 is the table's D call and was not checked against the DNA. TRBV12-2 is flagged as a pseudogene. CDR3 size: 18 residues.

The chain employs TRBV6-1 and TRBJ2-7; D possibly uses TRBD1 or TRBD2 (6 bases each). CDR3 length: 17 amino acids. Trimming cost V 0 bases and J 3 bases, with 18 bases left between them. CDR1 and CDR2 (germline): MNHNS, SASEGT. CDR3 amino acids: CASSEAVGGGGIYEQYF. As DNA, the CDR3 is TGTGCCAGCAGTGAAGCGGTTGGAGGGGGAGGAATCTACGAGCAGTACTTC.

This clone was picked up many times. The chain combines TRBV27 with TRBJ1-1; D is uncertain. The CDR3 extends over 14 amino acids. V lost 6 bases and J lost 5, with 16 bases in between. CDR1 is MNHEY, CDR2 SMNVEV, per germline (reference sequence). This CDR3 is CASSPIGSRTEAFF. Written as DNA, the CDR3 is TGTGCCAGCAGCCCCATAGGATCAAGAACTGAAGCTTTCTTT.

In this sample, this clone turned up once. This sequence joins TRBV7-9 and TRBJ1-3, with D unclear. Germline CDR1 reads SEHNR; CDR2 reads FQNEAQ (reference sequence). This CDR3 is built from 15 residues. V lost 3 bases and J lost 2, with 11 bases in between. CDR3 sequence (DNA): TGTGCCAGCAGCTTCGAATGGAACCCTGGAAACACCATATATTTT. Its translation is CASSFEWNPGNTIYF.

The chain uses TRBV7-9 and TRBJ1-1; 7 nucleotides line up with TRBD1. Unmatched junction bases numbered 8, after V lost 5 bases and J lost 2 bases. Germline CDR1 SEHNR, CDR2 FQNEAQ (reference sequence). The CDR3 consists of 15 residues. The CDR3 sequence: CASSPSGTANTEAFF. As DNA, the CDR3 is TGTGCCAGCAGCCCCTCCGGGACAGCTAACACTGAAGCTTTCTTT.

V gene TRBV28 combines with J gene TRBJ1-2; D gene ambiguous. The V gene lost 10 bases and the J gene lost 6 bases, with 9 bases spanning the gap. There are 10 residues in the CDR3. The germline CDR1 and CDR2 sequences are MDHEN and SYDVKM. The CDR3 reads CATLSNGYTF. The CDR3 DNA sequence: TGTGCCACCCTGAGTAATGGCTACACCTTC.

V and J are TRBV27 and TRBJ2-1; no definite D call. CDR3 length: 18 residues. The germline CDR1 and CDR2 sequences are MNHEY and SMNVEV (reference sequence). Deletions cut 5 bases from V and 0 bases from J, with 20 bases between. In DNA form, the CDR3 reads TGTGCCAGCAGTCCCTCGATGGTGGGTGTTAGCTCCTACAATGAGCAGTTCTTC. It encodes CASSPSMVGVSSYNEQFF.

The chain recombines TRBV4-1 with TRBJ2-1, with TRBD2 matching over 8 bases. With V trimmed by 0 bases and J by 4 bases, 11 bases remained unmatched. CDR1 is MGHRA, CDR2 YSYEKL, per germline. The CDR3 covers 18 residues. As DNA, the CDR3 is TGCGCCAGCAGCCAAGAGTATGAGGCTAGCGGGCTTTACAATGAGCAGTTCTTC. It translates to CASSQEYEASGLYNEQFF.

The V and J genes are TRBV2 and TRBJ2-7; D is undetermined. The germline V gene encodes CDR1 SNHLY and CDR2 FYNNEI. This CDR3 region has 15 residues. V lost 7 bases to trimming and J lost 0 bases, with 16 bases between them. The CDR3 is CASKGIEDGSYEQYF. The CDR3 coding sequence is TGTGCCAGCAAAGGTATCGAGGACGGCTCCTACGAGCAGTACTTC.

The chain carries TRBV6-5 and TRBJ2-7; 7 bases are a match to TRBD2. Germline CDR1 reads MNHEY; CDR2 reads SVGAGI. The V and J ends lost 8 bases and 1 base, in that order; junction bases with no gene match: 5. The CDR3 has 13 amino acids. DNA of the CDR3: TGTGCCAGCGGGGGGGTCCCATCCTACGAGCAGTACTTC. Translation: CASGGVPSYEQYF.

DNA of the CDR3: TGCAGCGTCCTTATCCAGGGCGCGGAGTTATTGGAAAAACTGTTTTTT. It encodes CSVLIQGAELLEKLFF. The chain uses TRBV29-1 and TRBJ1-4, with D possibly being TRBD1 (5 bases). The germline gives CDR1 SQVTM, CDR2 ANQGSEA. CDR3 size: 16 residues. The V end was cut by 6 bases, the J end by 8 bases, with 25 bases between.